These 5 T cell receptor beta chains were all obtained from the same sample, sequenced in a study of cytomegalovirus exposure and HLA in healthy donors. The PCR had 60 Vbeta and 13 Jbeta primers. Here immunoSEQ multiplex PCR was the method, and the copy in TCRdb shows in-frame clones only, minus some. Of 200,000 to 250,000 clones in the sample, over 60% were seen once. The sequencing input was PBMCs. The receptors originated from a middle-aged man in good health and CMV-seronegative.

The chain carries TRBV28 and TRBJ2-5; D remains unclear. The CDR3 length is 13 residues. Per the germline V gene, CDR1 is MDHEN and CDR2 is SYDVKM. The V and J ends lost 2 bases and 1 base respectively, with 5 bases between them. DNA for the CDR3: TGTGCCAGCAGTTTAGCGGCCCAAGAGACCCAGTACTTC. It translates to CASSLAAQETQYF.

V usage is TRBV10-3 and J usage is TRBJ2-7; tentative D call: TRBD1 (6 bases). The CDR3 covers 13 residues. From germline, CDR1 is ENHRY and CDR2 SYGVKD. Trimming removed 5 bases at V and 4 bases at J, with 12 bases between. In DNA, the CDR3 is TGTGCCATCAGTTTGGACAGTCTGTACGAGCAGTACTTC. Translating gives CAISLDSLYEQYF.

This clone was observed a few times. The V call is TRBV7-8, the J call TRBJ2-7; 7 nucleotides match TRBD2. After removal of 2 bases from V and 3 bases from J, the junction contained 4 bases not matched to a gene. This CDR3 region has 14 residues. From germline, CDR1 is SGHVS and CDR2 FQNEAQ. CDR3 sequence: CASSLQRGDYEQYF. CDR3 DNA sequence: TGTGCCAGCAGCTTACAGCGGGGTGACTACGAGCAGTACTTC.

The genes are TRBV6-5 and TRBJ1-2; D gene ambiguous. The V end lost 2 bases, the J end lost 2 bases, and 6 bases lay between the germline ends. The V gene's germline CDR1 is MNHEY and CDR2 SVGAGI. This CDR3 is 13 amino acids long. CDR3 sequence reads: CASSYAGNYGYTF. The CDR3, as DNA: TGTGCCAGCAGTTACGCGGGAAACTATGGCTACACCTTC.

This clone was observed a single time. This chain links TRBV9 with TRBJ2-1; D perhaps matches TRBD2 (6 bases). V lost 0 bases and J lost 2, with 9 bases in between. CDR1 is SGDLS, CDR2 YYNGEE, per germline. CDR3 length: 15 residues. CDR3 coding DNA: TGTGCCAGCAGCGTAGGGCGGGGACCCTACAATGAGCAGTTCTTC. This codes for CASSVGRGPYNEQFF.